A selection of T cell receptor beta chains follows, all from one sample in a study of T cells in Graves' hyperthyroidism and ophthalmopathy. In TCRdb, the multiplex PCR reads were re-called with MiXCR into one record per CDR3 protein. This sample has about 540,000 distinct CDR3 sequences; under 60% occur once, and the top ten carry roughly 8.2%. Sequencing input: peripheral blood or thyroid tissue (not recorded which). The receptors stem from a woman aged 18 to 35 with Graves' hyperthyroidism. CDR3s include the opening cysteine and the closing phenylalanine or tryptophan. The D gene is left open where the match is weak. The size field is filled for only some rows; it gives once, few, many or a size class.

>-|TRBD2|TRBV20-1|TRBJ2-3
TGCAGTGCTAGAGGGGGACTAGCGCTAAGCACAGATACGCAGTATTTT
CSARGGLALSTDTQYF
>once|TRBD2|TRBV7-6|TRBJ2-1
TGTGCCAGCAGCCCCCTAGCGGGAGGGAACAATGAGCAGTTCTTC
CASSPLAGGNNEQFF
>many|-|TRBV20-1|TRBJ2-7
TGCAGTGCCTCACCGGACATTTTCGGCGAGCAGTACTTC
CSASPDIFGEQYF
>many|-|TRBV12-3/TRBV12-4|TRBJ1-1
TGTGCCAGCAGTTCCACCTATGGAGCGAACACTGAAGCTTTCTTT
CASSSTYGANTEAFF
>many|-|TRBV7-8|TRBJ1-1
TGTGCCAGCAGCCCTGGCGATTGGGGGAACACTGAAGCTTTCTTT
CASSPGDWGNTEAFF
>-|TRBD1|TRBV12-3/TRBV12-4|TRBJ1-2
TGTGCCAGCAGCTCGCAGGGGGCGGCCGATGGCTACACCTTC
CASSSQGAADGYTF
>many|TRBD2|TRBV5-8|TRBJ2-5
TGTGCCAGCAGCTTGGCCTTAGCGGGAGGAGGAGAGACCCAGTACTTC
CASSLALAGGGETQYF
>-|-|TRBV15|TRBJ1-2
TGTGCCACGGTGGAGGGCGGAGCGGGTGGCGACGGCTACACCTTC
CATVEGGAGGDGYTF
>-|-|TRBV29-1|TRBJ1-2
TGCAGCGTGGCCCGGCTGGGGTATGGCTACACCTTC
CSVARLGYGYTF
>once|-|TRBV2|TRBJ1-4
TGTGCCAGCAGCTCAAGTGGGTACAATGAAAAACTGTTTTTT
CASSSSGYNEKLFF
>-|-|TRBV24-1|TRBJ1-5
TGTGCCACCAGTGATTGGGAGCGGGGATGCAATCAGCCCCAGCATTTT
CATSDWERGCNQPQHF
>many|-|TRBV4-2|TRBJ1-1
TGTGCCAGCAGCCAAGTTCTGGGGTCAGAGAACACTGAAGCTTTCTTT
CASSQVLGSENTEAFF
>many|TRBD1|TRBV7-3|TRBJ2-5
TGTGCCAGCAGCTCGTTAGGGACAGGGTTGGGGGAGACCCAGTACTTC
CASSSLGTGLGETQYF
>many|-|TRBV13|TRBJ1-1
TGTGCCAGCAGCCCACCCACAGAAAAGAACACTGAAGCTTTCTTT
CASSPPTEKNTEAFF
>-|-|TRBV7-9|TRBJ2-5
TGTGCCAGCAGCTCGGCCCCGGGGGAGACCCAGTACTTC
CASSSAPGETQYF
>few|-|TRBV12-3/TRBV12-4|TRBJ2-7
TGTGCCAGCAGATTGGGGGGCTCGGTTGTGCAGTACTTC
CASRLGGSVVQYF
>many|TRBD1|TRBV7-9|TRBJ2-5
TGTGCCAGCAGCTCGCAGACAGGGGGTTGGGAGACCCAGTACTTC
CASSSQTGGWETQYF
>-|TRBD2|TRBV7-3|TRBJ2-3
TGTGCCAGCAGCTTAACTCCTAGCGGGAGTTCTAGCACAGATACGCAGTATTTT
CASSLTPSGSSSTDTQYF
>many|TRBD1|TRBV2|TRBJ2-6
TGTGCCAGCAGAACTACAGGGGCCGGGGCCAACGTCCTGACTTTC
CASRTTGAGANVLTF
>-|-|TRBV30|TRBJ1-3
TGTGCCTGGCTCGGGCACACTTCAGGAAACACCATATATTTT
CAWLGHTSGNTIYF
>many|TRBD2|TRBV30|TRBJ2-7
TGTGCCTGGAGTAGTGGAGCGGGAGACTACGAGCAGTACTTC
CAWSSGAGDYEQYF
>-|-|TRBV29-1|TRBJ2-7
TGCAGCGTTGCAGGAGGGTCTAACTACGAGCAGTACTTC
CSVAGGSNYEQYF
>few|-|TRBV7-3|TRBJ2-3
TGTGCCAGCAGCTTAAAGATCCCCCCAGATACGCAGTATTTT
CASSLKIPPDTQYF
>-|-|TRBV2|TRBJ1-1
TGTGCCAGCATGCCAGGGAAGGGGGGCACTGAAGCTTTCTTT
CASMPGKGGTEAFF
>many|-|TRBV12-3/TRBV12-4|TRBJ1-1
TGTGCCAGCAGACCCCGGGGGCCGAACACTGAAGCTTTCTTT
CASRPRGPNTEAFF
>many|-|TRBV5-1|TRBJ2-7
TGCGCCAGCAGCTTGACGGCCCGGACCGGCTCCTACGAGCAGTACTTC
CASSLTARTGSYEQYF
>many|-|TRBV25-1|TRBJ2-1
TGTGCCAGCAGTGGGGATGGGGAGGTCAATGAGCAGTTCTTC
CASSGDGEVNEQFF
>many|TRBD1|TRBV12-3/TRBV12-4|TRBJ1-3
TGTGCCAGCAGCAATCCGGGACAGAAGCGAAACACCATATATTTT
CASSNPGQKRNTIYF
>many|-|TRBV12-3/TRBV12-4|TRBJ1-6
TGTGCCAGCAGTCCCCAGACCTCCTATAATTCACCCCTCCACTTT
CASSPQTSYNSPLHF
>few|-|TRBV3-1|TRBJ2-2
TGTGCCAGCAGCTCCGTTTTTCGGGCGGGACGAGGTGGCACCGGGGAGCTGTTTTTT
CASSSVFRAGRGGTGELFF
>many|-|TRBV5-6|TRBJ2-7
TGTGCCAGCACCCTACGGGGGCGGGCGTACGACGAGCAGTACTTC
CASTLRGRAYDEQYF
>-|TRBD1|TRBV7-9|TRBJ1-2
TGTGCCAGCAGCCGCCCTGCCGGACAGGGAGGATACACCTTC
CASSRPAGQGGYTF
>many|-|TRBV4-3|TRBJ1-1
TGCGCCAGCAGCTCCGCCATCCGAACTGAAGCTTTCTTT
CASSSAIRTEAFF
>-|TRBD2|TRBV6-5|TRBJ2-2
TGTACCAGCAGTTTGGCGGGGGCGAACACCGGGGAGCTGTTTTTT
CTSSLAGANTGELFF
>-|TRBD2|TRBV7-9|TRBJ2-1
TGTGCCAGCAGCCTAGCGGGACCGACCTACAATGAGCAGTTCTTC
CASSLAGPTYNEQFF
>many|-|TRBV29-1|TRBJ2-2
TGCAGCGTTCTGGGGGCGCGTGAAACTACCGGGGAGCTGTTTTTT
CSVLGARETTGELFF
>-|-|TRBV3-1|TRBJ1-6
TGTGCCAGCAGCCAAGACGGGCAGGGAAATTCACCCCTCCACTTT
CASSQDGQGNSPLHF
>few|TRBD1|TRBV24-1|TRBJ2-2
TGTGCCACCAGTGATGCCGGGACAGGGAATACCGGGGAGCTGTTTTTT
CATSDAGTGNTGELFF